Listed here is a single T cell receptor beta chain. Its specific antigen is unknown. There are no base qualities to consult, and no much larger clone falls within one base. The cohort consisted of 666 healthy bone marrow donors. At the time of sampling, all cohort members were nominally healthy, though unrecorded immune exposures were likely present. The donor was CMV seronegative and belonged to the group of 350 to 400 seronegative cohort members. Every donor gave a peripheral blood sample, and the peripheral blood mononuclear cells from that sample were used for TCR beta sequencing. Genomic DNA was extracted from the blood cell samples with the Qiagen DNeasy Blood Extraction Kit. Ends trimmed: V by 3 bases, J by 2 bases; bases unmatched to a gene: 9. The CDR3 sequence holds 16 residues, the cysteine and phenylalanine included. CDR3 DNA only is kept here, 48 bases in frame from base 1. CDR1 and CDR2, per the germline V gene, are KGHSH and LQKENI.

This sample is part of a study of cytomegalovirus exposure and HLA in healthy donors (dated by TCRdb to 2017 to 2019). A note on the overall study: An earlier analysis of approximately 590 of the donors reported more than 250 Gb of sequence data and 117 million unique TCR beta sequences from around 200 million T cells. HLA typing covered class I and class II loci at four-digit resolution. The study combined high-throughput TCR immunosequencing, statistical association of individual TCRs with disease status, and machine learning to predict cytomegalovirus infection status. Every discovery cohort repertoire had been produced on one sequencing platform. About five DR-DQ haplotypes were handled as single units for association and clustering because linkage in the cohort was strong. About 310 gigabases of sequencing data and roughly 90 million unique TCR sequences were included in an early release covering 500 to 750 HLA-typed donors. To decide whether each TCR beta V gene segment behaved as functional or pseudogenic, an earlier analysis of some 580 of the donors relied on high-throughput TCR beta sequencing. Among the approximately 430 genotyped donors, around 81% belonged to the genetic ancestry cluster associated with self-reported Caucasian donors. The number of typed donors differed by locus: about 629-630 for A, B, C, DRB1 and DQB1; 500 to 550 for DQA1; 606 for DPA1; and about 450 for DPB1. In addition to the first cohort of about 650 subjects, a separate validation cohort of approximately 110 different subjects was used. The study aimed to test whether cataloging public T cell receptors could reveal signatures of past pathogen exposure. Rather than drawing on any new phenotypic data, the later analysis identified candidate immune exposures from TCR beta sequences and the way those sequences occurred across donors. Genome-wide SNP genotypes for about 55% of the roughly 670 donors were used in a later genetic analysis, which treated that subset as a discovery cohort. The study profiled the T cell repertoires of about 640 subjects by immunosequencing and related them to cytomegalovirus serostatus. A later analysis re-analyzed previously published TCR beta repertoires from 666 donors and added high-resolution HLA genotyping to study TCR occurrence patterns. Alongside the repertoire data, information on donor age, sex, ethnicity and CMV serostatus was compiled. On average, roughly 240,000 unique TCR beta nucleotide sequences were sequenced per donor among 300 to 500 genotyped donors of the cohort, with about 17% of those sequences being non-productive.

Results and caveats for the whole study, not just this receptor: The authors suggested that the approach could potentially be extended to other disease states and immunological phenotypes. The classifier was reported to diagnose cytomegalovirus status with high specificity and sensitivity in both the original cohort and the validation cohort. The sequencing pipeline was judged likely to have produced a cluster of highly shared sequence variants as a technical artifact. Only TCR beta chains were sequenced in this cohort, and the absence of alpha or paired-chain data limited detectable features. According to a later analysis, TCR association rates differed among HLA loci, with DRB1 alleles showing the most associated TCRs and HLA-C alleles showing the fewest. Correlated functional status among segregating V segments might be attributable to linkage disequilibrium, but an unknown experimental factor could not be ruled out. Three of the identified cytomegalovirus-associated TCR beta chains were confirmed in vitro to be specific for cytomegalovirus antigens. The 87-base-pair reads could not distinguish some IMGT-functional V segments, including TRBV6-2 and TRBV6-3, so those segments were excluded. V-gene and J-gene trimming of TCR beta chains was associated with a missense DCLRE1C variant in a later genetic analysis, and the association was replicated in an independent cohort. Compared with equally common non-associated chains, HLA-associated TCR beta chains in a later analysis were more clonally expanded and had lower generation probabilities. A further reported finding was that TCR beta sequences accurately predicted the HLA-A and HLA-B alleles for most subjects in the first cohort. Because counts were too low, seventeen rarely observed V segments, including chromosome 9 orphons, were left out of the earlier analysis of a few hundred of the donors. An earlier analysis of roughly 570 of the donors showed that most TCR beta V segments appeared in productive rearrangements either about 90% or about 30% of the time, which broadly matched IMGT annotations. Several of the top co-occurrence clusters appeared to be linked to parvovirus B19, influenza, CMV and Epstein-Barr virus, according to a later analysis. At a false discovery rate of 0.05, a later analysis linked about 16,000 TCR beta sequences to specific HLA alleles. Presence/absence analyses assumed roughly uniform sequencing depth across donors, an assumption that may not hold. The study listed 150 to 200 TCR beta chains as associated with cytomegalovirus. Compared with the approximately 710-donor mean, donors in an Asian-associated ancestry cluster had fewer N-insertions in productive TCRs, according to a later genetic analysis. While some public TCRs were present in many individuals, most TCR sequences turned up only very rarely across donors. When HLA alleles, especially DR and DQ, strongly co-occurred, TCR associations were difficult to assign to individual alleles. In a later analysis, most CMV-associated TCR beta chains were found to appear HLA-restricted, with HLA associations seemingly driven largely by CMV exposure. For the cohort, immune exposure information was limited to CMV serostatus. Because HLA typing was missing for some donors at each locus, association tests included only the typed subset.

Library generation was performed with the immunoSEQ multiplex PCR assay. The multiplex PCR relied on a mix of 60 forward primers for TCR Vbeta segments and 13 reverse primers for TCR Jbeta segments. The CDR3 region of rearranged TCR beta genes was amplified from genomic DNA with a multiplex PCR assay. On the Illumina HiSeq System, the amplified TCR beta libraries were sequenced as 87-base-pair reads. Per the source publication's procedure: A later analysis counted some 80 million unique TCR beta chains across the 650 to 800 repertoires, and 10 million to 12 million of these chains were shared by at least two donors. Raw reads were error-corrected and collapsed into unique sequences with a nearest-neighbor algorithm that merged closely related sequences to remove PCR and sequencing errors. CDR3 sequences were aligned to IMGT reference sequences to assign V, D and J gene segments. Each retained sequence needed at least a six-nucleotide match to both a V gene segment and a J gene segment. Rearrangements were classified as productive when the CDR3 lacked stop codons and remained in frame with V and J, and all other rearrangements were classified as non-productive. Following IMGT convention, CDR3 was defined as the stretch from the second conserved V-encoded cysteine to the conserved J-encoded phenylalanine. In an earlier analysis of around 600 of the donors, sequences lacking an unambiguous match to a single V gene segment were excluded. An earlier analysis of about 590 of the donors classified V segments as functional when productive rearrangements were above 56.7% and as segregating when the standard deviation between donors was above 5%. To diagnose cytomegalovirus status from the catalog of TCR beta chain sequences, a statistical classification framework was built. In a later analysis, V and J genes were assigned by comparing TCR nucleotide sequences against IMGT/GENE-DB human TR gene sequences. A later analysis assigned CDR3 sequences and most-parsimonious VDJ recombination scenarios with the TCRdist pipeline. A later analysis defined each TCR beta chain by its CDR3 amino acid sequence plus V-gene family, and excluded reads lacking a unique V-gene family. In a later analysis, fewer than 650 highly shared, low-generation-probability nucleotide sequences were removed to address suspected cross-contamination and a sequencing artifact. In a later analysis, a clonal expansion index was calculated for each public chain from normalized within-repertoire ranks of inferred template counts. Generation probabilities in a later analysis came from a VDJ recombination model fitted to out-of-frame rearrangements, and those results were checked against IGoR. In a later analysis, TCR-TCR, TCR-HLA and TCR-CMV co-occurrence was scored with hypergeometric tests, and a repertoire-size bias correction was applied to TCR pairs. To estimate false discovery rates, a later analysis permuted the HLA or CMV assignments 20 times. In a later analysis, co-occurring TCRs were grouped with DBSCAN, and TCRdist sequence similarity was added when clustering was performed within HLA-allele-positive subsets. Repertoires with fewer than 30,000 or more than 120,000 public chains were left out of co-occurrence clustering, as were about 5 repertoires with anomalous nucleotide sharing. TCRdb limited this immuneACCESS table to in-frame rearrangements with V and J called. A share of clones is missing; checked studies link under half to unresolved V genes, and the rest is unexplained. V, J and clone size were drawn from that table, and D and trimming were deduced from the DNA. The table for this sample lists under 150,000 clones; 82% of them were counted only once. Less than 3% of the sample goes to the ten largest clones.

This clonotype originated in a male donor in good health and CMV-seronegative. Sequenced sample: PBMCs. Recombination linked TRBV18 to TRBJ2-7; TRBD2 lines up with 8 middle nucleotides. In nucleotide form, the sequence is TGTGCCAGCTCACCCTGGGACGAAGCGGGAGCCTACGAGCAGTACTTC. Translated, this is CASSPWDEAGAYEQYF.